Listed here is a single T cell receptor (beta chain). Its specific antigen is unknown. Base qualities are not provided; no much larger clone lies one nucleotide away. The data were taken from a study of T cell responses to AZD1222 COVID-19 vaccine (dated by TCRdb to about 2021). Background on the whole study: AZD1222 recipients given second doses at about 4 weeks or at about 12 weeks were pooled, since spike-specific TCR depth and breadth were not found to differ between the two schedules. Trial participants were enrolled by age into 18-55, 56-69 and 70-plus year subgroups, with 148, 28 and 57 TCR-sequenced participants respectively. A total of approximately 240 trial participants underwent TCR sequencing, of whom 200 to 220 received two doses of AZD1222 and some 26 received two doses of the MenACWY control vaccine.

The CDR3 numbers 12 residues from cysteine through phenylalanine. The entry retains the CDR3 DNA only, 36 bases that are in frame from base 1. Trimming costs V 10 bases and J 0 bases, and their ends lie 8 bases apart. From the germline V gene, CDR1 is SGHTA and CDR2 is FQGNSA. Findings and caveats that apply to the study as a whole: Participants were mostly white British, with more females than males. The authors suggested clonal diversity may have been underestimated. No day 14 peak-response samples were available, so repertoires were characterized only after the peak T cell response. The 56-69-year group was small, and its depth increase did not reach significance, likely because of low power. After two AZD1222 doses, spike-specific TCR breadth and depth were significantly higher than at day 0 and than in MenACWY recipients. Conclusions about previously exposed vaccinees are limited, since just six AZD1222 recipients were seropositive for SARS-CoV-2 at baseline. Reportedly, close to half of the unique spike-specific TCRs recognized epitopes lying outside the regions that are mutated in the B.1.351 and B.1.1.7 variants. The vaccine-associated CD4 TCRs covered the entire spike protein, and the dominant responses fell in regions 160-218 and 743-854.

The sample's time point label is to be understood as: baseline before first vaccination. Vaccinee samples came from UK trials COV001 and COV002, including a single-blind randomized controlled phase 2/3 trial of AZD1222 (ChAdOx1 nCoV-19) in healthy adults. Trial participant PBMC samples were collected at day 0 and day 28 after the second dose for TCRbeta chain sequencing. The CDR3 regions of human TCRbeta chains were subjected to immunosequencing. From the authors' description of their analysis: TCRs in the repertoires were compared against a reference library of SARS-CoV-2-specific TCRs that had been generated with the MIRA antigen-specificity platform. Breadth was defined as the fraction of unique TCRs that were SARS-CoV-2-associated. Depth was defined as the fraction of total T cells that were SARS-CoV-2-associated. Using the MIRA data, every spike-specific TCR was mapped to the spike region that the TCR reacted to and assigned to either a CD4 or a CD8 class. Log10-transformed breadth and depth values were compared by one-way ANOVA with Sidak's multiple comparisons tests. This immuneACCESS table, as held by TCRdb, lists in-frame sequences with V and J called but not all clones. Of the missing ones, under half trace to an unresolved V gene in checked studies; the others have no known cause. The V and J calls and clone size come from that table; D and trimming were worked out from the DNA. The sample table shows 120,000 to 150,000 clones, and 88% are seen once. The top ten constitute around 15% of the sample.

The receptor was isolated from an adult in good health. This sample comprised peripheral blood, obtained on day 0 of AZD1222 vaccination. The chain is made from TRBV7-2 and TRBJ2-3; TRBD2 is a possible D gene, resting on 5 matching bases. CDR3 region: CAIRESTDTQYF. Read as DNA, the sequence is TGTGCCATCCGGGAAAGCACAGATACGCAGTATTTT.